Given below is one TCR beta chain in context. Here immunoSEQ multiplex PCR was the method, and the copy in TCRdb shows in-frame clones only, minus some. The sample yields 120,000 to 150,000 clones, approximately 80% seen once. J gave up 0 bases and V 6 bases, and 5 bases lay outside the gene matches. The CDR3 is made up of 15 amino acids. Germline values: CDR1 MGHRA, CDR2 YSYEKL. The entry originates in a study of blood T cell repertoires in COVID-19. Overall study: Collection of acute and convalescent COVID-19 samples took place in the United States, Italy and Spain. The cDNA or gDNA used as material had been derived from T cells, B-cell-depleted T cells, or PBMCs.

The receptor was isolated from a man between 60 and 75 years old with active or convalescent COVID-19. The genes are TRBV4-1 and TRBJ2-3, with 8 bases lining up with TRBD2. Sequencing was performed on peripheral blood. The CDR3 DNA reads as TGCGCCAGCAGTGAGCGGGGGAAGAGCACAGATACGCAGTATTTT. Encoded protein: CASSERGKSTDTQYF.